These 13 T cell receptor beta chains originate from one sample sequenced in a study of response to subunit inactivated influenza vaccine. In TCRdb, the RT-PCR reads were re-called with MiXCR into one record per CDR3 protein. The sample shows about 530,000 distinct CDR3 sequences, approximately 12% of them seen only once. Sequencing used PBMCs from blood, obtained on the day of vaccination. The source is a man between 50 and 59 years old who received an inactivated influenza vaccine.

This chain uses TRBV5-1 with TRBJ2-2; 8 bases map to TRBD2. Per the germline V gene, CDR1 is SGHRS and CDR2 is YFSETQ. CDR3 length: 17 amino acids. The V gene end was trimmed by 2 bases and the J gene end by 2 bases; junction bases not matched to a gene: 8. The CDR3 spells CASSLNPTSENTGELFF. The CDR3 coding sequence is TGCGCCAGCAGCTTAAATCCGACTAGCGAAAACACCGGGGAGCTGTTTTTT.

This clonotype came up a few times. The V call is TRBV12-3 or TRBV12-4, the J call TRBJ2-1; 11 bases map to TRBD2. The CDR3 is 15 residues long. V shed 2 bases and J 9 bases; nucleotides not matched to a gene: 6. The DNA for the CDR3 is TGTGCCAGCAGTTTACTAGCGGGAGGATCTGGTGAGCAGTTCTTC. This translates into CASSLLAGGSGEQFF.

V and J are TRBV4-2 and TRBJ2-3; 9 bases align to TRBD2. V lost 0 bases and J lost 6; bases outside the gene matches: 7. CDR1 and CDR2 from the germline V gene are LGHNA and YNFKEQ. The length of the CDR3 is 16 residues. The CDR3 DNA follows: TGTGCCAGCAGCCAAGATCGGGCTAGCGGGGCGGATACGCAGTATTTT. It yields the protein CASSQDRASGADTQYF.

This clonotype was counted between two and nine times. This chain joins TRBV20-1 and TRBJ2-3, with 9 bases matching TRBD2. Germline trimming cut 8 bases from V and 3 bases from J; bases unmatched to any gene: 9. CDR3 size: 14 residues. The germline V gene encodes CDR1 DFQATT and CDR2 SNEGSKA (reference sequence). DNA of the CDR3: TGCAGTACATCTATAGCGGGAGTTACAGATACGCAGTATTTT. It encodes CSTSIAGVTDTQYF.

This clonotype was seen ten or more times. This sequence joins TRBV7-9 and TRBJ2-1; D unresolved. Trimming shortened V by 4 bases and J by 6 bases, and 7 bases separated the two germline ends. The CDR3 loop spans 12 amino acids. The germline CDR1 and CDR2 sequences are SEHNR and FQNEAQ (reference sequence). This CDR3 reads CASSSGFNEQFF. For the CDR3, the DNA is TGTGCCAGCAGCTCCGGGTTCAATGAGCAGTTCTTC.

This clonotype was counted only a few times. CDR3: CASSQEWARSPLHF. The CDR3 DNA reads TGCGCCAGCAGCCAAGAATGGGCGAGGTCACCCCTCCACTTT. The V call is TRBV4-3, the J call TRBJ1-6; D is unresolved. Trimming left V 0 bases short and J 10 bases short, with 10 bases between. The CDR3 is 14 amino acids. The germline V gene has CDR1 LGHNA and CDR2 YSLEER.

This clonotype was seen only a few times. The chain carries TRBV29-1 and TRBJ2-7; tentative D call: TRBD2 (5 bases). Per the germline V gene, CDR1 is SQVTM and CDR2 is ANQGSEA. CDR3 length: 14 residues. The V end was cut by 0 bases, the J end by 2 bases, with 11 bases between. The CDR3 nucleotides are TGCAGCGTTGAAGATGGTAGAGGGACCTACGAGCAGTACTTC. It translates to CSVEDGRGTYEQYF.

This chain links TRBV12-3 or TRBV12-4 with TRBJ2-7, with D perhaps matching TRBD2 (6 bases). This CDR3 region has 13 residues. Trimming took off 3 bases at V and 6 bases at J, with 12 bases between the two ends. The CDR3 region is CASSLRRVSEQYF. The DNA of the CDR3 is TGTGCCAGCAGTTTGAGGAGGGTATCCGAGCAGTACTTC.

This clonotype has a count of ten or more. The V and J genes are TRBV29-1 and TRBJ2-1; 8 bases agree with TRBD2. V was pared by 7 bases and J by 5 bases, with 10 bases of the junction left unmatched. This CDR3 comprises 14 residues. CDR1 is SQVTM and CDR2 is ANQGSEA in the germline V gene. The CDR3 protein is CSGDTSGINNEQFF. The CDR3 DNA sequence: TGCAGCGGGGATACTAGCGGAATCAACAATGAGCAGTTCTTC.

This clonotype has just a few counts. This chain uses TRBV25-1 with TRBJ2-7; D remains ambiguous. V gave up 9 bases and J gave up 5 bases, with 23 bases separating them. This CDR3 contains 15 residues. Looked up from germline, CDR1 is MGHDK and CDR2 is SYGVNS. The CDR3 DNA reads TGTGCCAGAACCCCTAGGTTCCGCTGGTTTGACGAGCAGTACTTC. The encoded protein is CARTPRFRWFDEQYF.

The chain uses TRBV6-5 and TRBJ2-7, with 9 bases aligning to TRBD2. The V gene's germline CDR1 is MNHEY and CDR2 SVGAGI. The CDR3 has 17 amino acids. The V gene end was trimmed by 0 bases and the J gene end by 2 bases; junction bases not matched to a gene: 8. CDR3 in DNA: TGTGCCAGCAGTTACTCCCACAGAGCGGGGGGCACCTACGAGCAGTACTTC. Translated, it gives CASSYSHRAGGTYEQYF.

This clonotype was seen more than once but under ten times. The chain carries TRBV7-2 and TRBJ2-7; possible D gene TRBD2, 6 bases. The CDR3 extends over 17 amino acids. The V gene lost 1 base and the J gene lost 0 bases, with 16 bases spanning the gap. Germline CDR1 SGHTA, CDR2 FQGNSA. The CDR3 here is CASSLVGGGRASYEQYF. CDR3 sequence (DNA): TGTGCCAGCAGCTTAGTGGGGGGTGGCAGGGCCTCCTACGAGCAGTACTTC. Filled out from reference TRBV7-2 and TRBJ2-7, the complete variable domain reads GAGVSQSPSNKVTEKGKDVELRCDPISGHTALYWYRQSLGQGLEFLIYFQGNSAPDKSGLPSDRFSAERTGGSVSTLTIQRTQQEDSAVYLCASSLVGGGRASYEQYFGPGTRLTVT.

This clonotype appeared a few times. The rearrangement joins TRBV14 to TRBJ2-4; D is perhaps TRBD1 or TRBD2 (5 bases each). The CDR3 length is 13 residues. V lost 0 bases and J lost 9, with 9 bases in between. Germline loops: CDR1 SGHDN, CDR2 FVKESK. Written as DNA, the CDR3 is TGTGCCAGCAGCCAAGATTCGGGGACCATTCAGTACTTC. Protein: CASSQDSGTIQYF.